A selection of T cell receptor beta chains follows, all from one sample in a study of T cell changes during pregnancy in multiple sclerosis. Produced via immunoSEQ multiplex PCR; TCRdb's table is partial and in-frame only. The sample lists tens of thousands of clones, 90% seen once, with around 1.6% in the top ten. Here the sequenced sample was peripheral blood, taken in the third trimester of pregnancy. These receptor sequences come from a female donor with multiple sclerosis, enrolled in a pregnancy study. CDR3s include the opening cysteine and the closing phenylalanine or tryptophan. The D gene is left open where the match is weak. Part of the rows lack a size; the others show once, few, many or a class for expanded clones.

CASSPYLPGQATPYEQYF,TGTGCCAGCTCGCCATACCTGCCCGGACAGGCTACCCCCTACGAGCAGTACTTC,-,TRBD1,TRBV18,TRBJ2-7
CASRSGTIEGGELFF,TGTGCCAGCAGATCCGGGACTATCGAGGGGGGGGAGCTGTTTTTT,once,TRBD2,TRBV6-5,TRBJ2-2
CASSPGRDRVYEQYF,TGTGCCAGCAGTCCAGGCCGGGACAGGGTCTACGAGCAGTACTTC,-,TRBD1,TRBV9,TRBJ2-7
CACPVVEGQGNQPQHF,TGCGCCTGCCCTGTTGTTGAGGGGCAGGGGAATCAGCCCCAGCATTTT,-,-,TRBV10-1,TRBJ1-5
CASSSTLSGSLTYEQYF,TGTGCCAGCAGCTCCACCCTTAGCGGGAGCCTCACCTACGAGCAGTACTTC,-,TRBD2,TRBV7-9,TRBJ2-7
CAWSKGLGFSGNTIYF,TGTGCCTGGAGTAAGGGGTTGGGTTTTTCTGGAAACACCATATATTTT,few,-,TRBV30,TRBJ1-3
CASSQEIAGNSYEQYF,TGCGCCAGCAGCCAAGAAATAGCGGGGAACTCCTACGAGCAGTACTTC,-,TRBD2,TRBV5-1,TRBJ2-7
CASSSRDSSNEKLFF,TGTGCCAGCAGCTCCCGGGACAGCTCTAATGAAAAACTGTTTTTT,-,TRBD1,TRBV7-9,TRBJ1-4
CASSSSSYGYTF,TGTGCCAGCAGCTCCTCTAGTTATGGCTACACCTTC,-,-,TRBV7-2,TRBJ1-2
CASSLDLRSSGYTF,TGCGCCAGCAGCTTGGATCTGAGGTCCTCTGGCTACACCTTC,-,-,TRBV5-1,TRBJ1-2
CASSSDSLNTEAFF,TGCGCCAGCAGCTCAGACAGCTTGAACACTGAAGCTTTCTTT,-,-,TRBV4-3,TRBJ1-1
CASSLGQGAAGYTF,TGTGCCAGCAGCCTTGGACAGGGAGCGGCTGGCTACACCTTC,-,TRBD1,TRBV7-9,TRBJ1-2
CASSVRGTNEKLFF,TGTGCCAGCAGCGTTAGGGGGACTAATGAAAAACTGTTTTTT,-,-,TRBV9,TRBJ1-4
CASSLDGQIQNTEAFF,TGTGCCAGCAGCTTAGACGGACAGATACAGAACACTGAAGCTTTCTTT,-,-,TRBV11-2,TRBJ1-1
CAWSAGGGGNYGYTF,TGTGCCTGGAGTGCGGGAGGGGGGGGCAACTATGGCTACACCTTC,-,-,TRBV30,TRBJ1-2
CASSRAGVNTGELFF,TGTGCCAGCAGTAGAGCAGGGGTCAACACCGGGGAGCTGTTTTTT,-,-,TRBV6-5,TRBJ2-2
CASSPDRENTEAFF,TGTGCCAGCAGTCCGGACAGAGAAAACACTGAAGCTTTCTTT,-,-,TRBV6-5,TRBJ1-1
CASSYSIRGYGYTF,TGTGCCAGCAGTTACTCAATCAGGGGCTATGGCTACACCTTC,-,-,TRBV6-5,TRBJ1-2
CASSIGNRAIGNTIYF,TGTGCCAGTAGTATAGGTAACAGGGCCATCGGAAACACCATATATTTT,-,-,TRBV19,TRBJ1-3
CASRPGAVNTGELFF,TGTGCCAGCAGACCCGGCGCGGTTAACACCGGGGAGCTGTTTTTT,-,-,TRBV2,TRBJ2-2
CASSLDTGESGYTF,TGTGCCAGCAGCTTGGACACAGGGGAGAGCGGCTACACCTTC,-,TRBD1,TRBV7-9,TRBJ1-2
CASSLVISDPVTDTQYF,TGTGCCAGCAGCTTAGTGATTTCCGATCCGGTTACAGATACGCAGTATTTT,-,-,TRBV7-2,TRBJ2-3